Listed below are T cell receptor beta chains from one sample, sequenced in a study of cytomegalovirus exposure and HLA in healthy donors. The protocol was immunoSEQ multiplex PCR, while the TCRdb copy is restricted to in-frame clones and leaves out a portion. The sample yields around 200,000 clones, roughly 80% seen once. The sample taken for sequencing was PBMCs. The receptors come from a female donor in good health and CMV-seronegative. Both conserved end residues are part of each CDR3. The order of the fields is J gene, D gene, V gene, clone size, CDR3 DNA, CDR3 protein. The D gene is left open where the match is weak. Expanded clones get a size class; other rows say once, few or many, or leave the size out.

>TRBJ1-6|NA|TRBV30|NA
TGTGCCTGGAGCGATCATAGACAACGGGGGTATATAAATTCACCCCTCCACTTT
CAWSDHRQRGYINSPLHF
>TRBJ2-7|TRBD2|TRBV7-9|NA
TGTGCCAGCAGCCCGTCTGGGCGGGAGGCCAGTACCTACGAGCAGTACTTC
CASSPSGREASTYEQYF
>TRBJ1-1|TRBD1|TRBV6-5|NA
TGTGCCAGCAGTTACGCAGGGGGGATCCCTGAAGCTTTCTTT
CASSYAGGIPEAFF
>TRBJ1-2|TRBD1|TRBV19|NA
TGTGCCAGTAGGCTCGACAGGGTAGGAGGCTATGGCTACACCTTC
CASRLDRVGGYGYTF
>TRBJ1-3|NA|TRBV15|few
TGTGCCAGCGCAGGACAGTTAGGAAACACCATATATTTT
CASAGQLGNTIYF
>TRBJ2-3|TRBD2|TRBV19|NA
TGTGCCAGTAGTGGACTAGCGGGAGCAGATACGCAGTATTTT
CASSGLAGADTQYF
>TRBJ1-2|TRBD1|TRBV10-1|few
TGCGCCAGGAAGCCTAAAGAGGGGGACAGAGTACATCACGGGAATGGCTACACCTTC
CARKPKEGDRVHHGNGYTF
>TRBJ1-6|TRBD1|TRBV27|few
TGTGCCAGCAGTTTATCATGGACAGGGGACTCACCCCTCCACTTT
CASSLSWTGDSPLHF
>TRBJ2-7|TRBD2|TRBV4-1|NA
TGCGCCAGCAGCCAAACCCTAGCGGTGAGCTCCTACGAGCAGTACTTC
CASSQTLAVSSYEQYF
>TRBJ1-3|TRBD1|TRBV4-2|few
TGTGCCAGCAGCCAAGATCTCGGGACAGGGTTTTATCCTGGAAACACCATATATTTT
CASSQDLGTGFYPGNTIYF
>TRBJ1-1|NA|TRBV28|few
TGTGCCAGCAGCTGGGCAGGGAACACTGAAGCTTTCTTT
CASSWAGNTEAFF
>TRBJ2-2|NA|TRBV5-6|NA
TGTGCCAGCAGCTGGCGGCTGAGCCACCTGAACACCGGGGAGCTGTTTTTT
CASSWRLSHLNTGELFF
>TRBJ2-7|NA|TRBV27|NA
TGTGCCAGCAGTCCCCAGGGCCACGAGCAGTACTTC
CASSPQGHEQYF
>TRBJ2-7|TRBD1|TRBV18|once
TGTGCCAGCTCACCACCGACAGGGTCCTACGAGCAGTACTTC
CASSPPTGSYEQYF
>TRBJ1-5|TRBD1|TRBV18|NA
TGTGCCAGCTCACTGCAGGGGGAGCAGCCCCAGCATTTT
CASSLQGEQPQHF
>TRBJ2-1|TRBD1|TRBV5-4|NA
TGTGCCAGCAGCTCGTCCAGGGGGCTCAATGAGCAGTTCTTC
CASSSSRGLNEQFF
>TRBJ2-7|NA|TRBV9|NA
TGTGCCAGCAGCGTAGGGACCGAGGGTCGGCAGTACTTC
CASSVGTEGRQYF
>TRBJ1-2|NA|TRBV9|NA
TGTGCCAGCAGCGTCAGGGGTTCTGGAGATGGCTACACCTTC
CASSVRGSGDGYTF
>TRBJ2-1|TRBD2|TRBV29-1|NA
TGCAGCGTTGAAGAAAGAAGAGGACTAGCGGTTATGAGCTCCTACAATGAGCAGTTCTTC
CSVEERRGLAVMSSYNEQFF
>TRBJ2-1|NA|TRBV28|NA
TGTGCCAGCAGTTACTTAGCCCCAAGGGGGAGGGCCTACAATGAGCAGTTCTTC
CASSYLAPRGRAYNEQFF
>TRBJ1-2|NA|TRBV30|NA
TGTGCCTGGGGGGACGGGGGAGGCTACACCTTC
CAWGDGGGYTF
>TRBJ2-1|NA|TRBV27|NA
TGTGCCAGCAGTTTATCGCATGCAGGGGCAACTGAGCAGTTCTTC
CASSLSHAGATEQFF
>TRBJ1-1|NA|TRBV30|once
TGTGCCTGGAGTGACCACAGCTCTGAAGCTTTCTTT
CAWSDHSSEAFF
>TRBJ1-4|TRBD1|TRBV11-2|NA
TGTGCCAGCAGCTCCCTTTCCGGGACAGGGTACGAAAAACTGTTTTTT
CASSSLSGTGYEKLFF
>TRBJ2-2|TRBD2|TRBV6-6|NA
TGTGCCAGCAAAGCGGGAGGGAGCACCGGGGAGCTGTTTTTT
CASKAGGSTGELFF
>TRBJ1-4|TRBD1|TRBV23-1|NA
TGCGCCAGCAGTCAATCGGGACAGGGTGGCGAAAAACTGTTTTTT
CASSQSGQGGEKLFF
>TRBJ2-7|TRBD1|TRBV5-5|NA
TGTGCCAGCAGTCCTTGGGACAGGGATACCTACGAGCAGTACTTC
CASSPWDRDTYEQYF
>TRBJ1-6|NA|TRBV19|NA
TGTGCCAGTAGTATCCTCCCGAATTCACCCCTCCACTTT
CASSILPNSPLHF
>TRBJ2-1|TRBD2|TRBV11-2|NA
TGTGCCAGCAACACCGGGACTAGCGGTCTGGTGGAGCAGTTCTTC
CASNTGTSGLVEQFF
>TRBJ2-2|TRBD1|TRBV6-1|NA
TGTGCCAGCACCCCGGGACAGGGAGGATCGGGGGAGCTGTTTTTT
CASTPGQGGSGELFF
>TRBJ1-6|NA|TRBV4-3|few
TGCGCCAGCAGCCAAGGAGATAATTCACCCCTCCACTTT
CASSQGDNSPLHF
>TRBJ1-1|TRBD1|TRBV6-1|NA
TGTGCCAGCAGCCAAGGGGGGACAGCGGGGGGAGCTTTCTTT
CASSQGGTAGGAFF
>TRBJ2-4|TRBD2|TRBV19|NA
TGTGCCAGTAGCCGGGAGGGTTTAGTCAAAAACATTCAGTACTTC
CASSREGLVKNIQYF
>TRBJ2-7|NA|TRBV10-3|NA
TGTGCCATCAGTGACCAACAGGTGGTTTACGAGCAGTACTTC
CAISDQQVVYEQYF
>TRBJ1-4|NA|TRBV27|NA
TGTGCCAGCAGTTTACGGGGGGGTAAACTGTTTTTT
CASSLRGGKLFF